The clone carrying this T cell receptor (beta chain) has only a few counts. Other DNA sequences in the same sample also yield this CDR3. The CDR3 totals 14 residues. Germline loops: CDR1 MNHEY, CDR2 SMNVEV (reference sequence). V was pared by 2 bases and J by 2 bases, with 10 bases between. Assay: immunoSEQ multiplex PCR; the TCRdb copy retains only in-frame clones and omits some. Altogether 15,000 to 20,000 clones are present, roughly 87% being singletons, with the ten largest covering about 4.2%. The sample is drawn from a study of PD-1 blockade in classical Hodgkin lymphoma. Time point defined: newly diagnosed, previously untreated cHL patient sample.

The chain uses TRBV27 and TRBJ2-7; D gene ambiguous. The sequenced sample was peripheral blood mononuclear cells (PBMCs). The clonotype originates from a human donor with classical Hodgkin lymphoma. The CDR3 sequence: CASSLRDGPYEQYF. The CDR3 DNA reads TGTGCCAGCAGTTTAAGGGATGGGCCCTACGAGCAGTACTTC.